A selection of T cell receptor beta chains follows, all from one sample in a study of cytomegalovirus exposure and HLA in healthy donors. Some clones are missing from TCRdb's copy, which holds only in-frame ones; the method was immunoSEQ multiplex PCR. In the table there are some 200,000 clones, 70% of which are singletons. Sequenced sample: PBMCs. The receptor set was obtained from a man aged 35-49 years in good health and CMV-seropositive. The CDR3 runs from the conserved cysteine through the conserved F or W. Each record gives: D gene, V gene, J gene, clone size, CDR3 protein, CDR3 DNA. The D gene is left open where the match is weak. Clone size is stated in some rows and not others, as once, few, many or a class when expanded.

>-|TRBV5-1|TRBJ2-1|-
CASSLGQSSYNEQFF
TGCGCCAGCAGCTTGGGGCAAAGCTCCTACAATGAGCAGTTCTTC
>-|TRBV5-4|TRBJ2-3|-
CASNKGASGSADTQYF
TGTGCCAGCAACAAGGGGGCAAGCGGGTCGGCAGATACGCAGTATTTT
>TRBD2|TRBV5-1|TRBJ2-1|-
CASSLVGTSGGRSYNEQFF
TGCGCCAGCAGCTTGGTTGGGACTAGCGGGGGGCGCTCCTACAATGAGCAGTTCTTC
>TRBD1|TRBV28|TRBJ1-3|-
CASSSSAGGGNTIYF
TGTGCCAGCAGTTCTAGTGCAGGGGGCGGAAACACCATATATTTT
>TRBD2|TRBV5-6|TRBJ2-7|few
CASSEAGGGSYEQYF
TGTGCCAGCAGCGAAGCGGGGGGGGGATCCTACGAGCAGTACTTC
>-|TRBV4-1|TRBJ1-4|-
CASSQDVGGREKLFF
TGCGCCAGCAGCCAAGATGTGGGAGGCCGGGAAAAACTGTTTTTT
>-|TRBV7-5|TRBJ2-1|-
CARRPGLAGFYNEQFF
TGTGCCAGAAGACCCGGACTAGCGGGATTCTACAATGAGCAGTTCTTC
>-|TRBV6-1|TRBJ1-3|few
CASRWRGENTIYF
TGTGCCAGCCGGTGGAGGGGCGAAAACACCATATATTTT
>TRBD2|TRBV5-1|TRBJ2-3|-
CASSLAGGSTDTQYF
TGCGCCAGCAGCTTGGCCGGGGGGAGCACAGATACGCAGTATTTT
>-|TRBV13|TRBJ1-2|-
CASSSDSPVGYTF
TGTGCCAGCAGCTCCGACAGCCCTGTTGGCTACACCTTC
>-|TRBV7-9|TRBJ2-1|few
CASSLRGFPTNNEQFF
TGTGCCAGCAGCTTAAGGGGTTTTCCCACAAACAATGAGCAGTTCTTC
>TRBD1|TRBV19|TRBJ1-5|few
CASSITGEGNQPQHF
TGTGCCAGTAGTATTACAGGGGAGGGCAATCAGCCCCAGCATTTT
>-|TRBV27|TRBJ2-3|few
CASSFTASGGVLAGTDTQYF
TGTGCCAGCAGTTTCACCGCGTCAGGGGGAGTACTAGCTGGCACAGATACGCAGTATTTT
>-|TRBV18|TRBJ2-1|few
CASSPNHRDNEQFF
TGTGCCAGCTCACCTAACCATCGGGACAATGAGCAGTTCTTC
>-|TRBV15|TRBJ1-5|-
CATSSPYSNQPQHF
TGTGCCACCAGCAGTCCGTATAGCAATCAGCCCCAGCATTTT
>-|TRBV11-2|TRBJ2-7|few
CASSLENAAYEQYF
TGTGCCAGCAGCTTAGAAAATGCGGCTTACGAGCAGTACTTC
>TRBD1|TRBV25-1|TRBJ1-5|once
CASRMDRGRFGQPQHF
TGTGCCAGCAGGATGGACAGGGGACGGTTTGGTCAGCCCCAGCATTTT
>-|TRBV9|TRBJ1-4|-
CASSSPPLNEKLFF
TGTGCCAGCAGCTCTCCCCCCTTAAATGAAAAACTGTTTTTT